This T cell receptor beta chain was documented in a study of blood T cell repertoires in COVID-19. Background on the study: Whether acute or convalescent, the COVID-19 samples came from the United States, Italy and Spain. The analysed material was cDNA or gDNA that came from T cells, B-cell-depleted T cells, or PBMCs.

Trimming pared 4 bases from V and 3 bases from J, leaving 10 bases between. The CDR3 consists of 13 residues. Germline assignment: CDR1 SGHAT and CDR2 FQNNGV. Per the original data handling: Reference gene primer amplification gave estimated nucleated cell counts. Sequencing used immunoSEQ multiplex PCR; TCRdb keeps in-frame clones, though not all of them. V, J and clone size are those of that table, while D and trimming were read from the DNA. The table shows a few hundred thousand clones, with about 89% occurring only once. The chain links TRBV11-2 to TRBJ2-7; D is possibly TRBD1 (5 bases). This sequence originates from a man aged 35 to 55 with acute or convalescent COVID-19. Source material: peripheral blood. The CDR3 is CASSSDTLYEQYF. For the CDR3, the DNA is TGTGCCAGCAGCTCGGACACTCTCTACGAGCAGTACTTC.